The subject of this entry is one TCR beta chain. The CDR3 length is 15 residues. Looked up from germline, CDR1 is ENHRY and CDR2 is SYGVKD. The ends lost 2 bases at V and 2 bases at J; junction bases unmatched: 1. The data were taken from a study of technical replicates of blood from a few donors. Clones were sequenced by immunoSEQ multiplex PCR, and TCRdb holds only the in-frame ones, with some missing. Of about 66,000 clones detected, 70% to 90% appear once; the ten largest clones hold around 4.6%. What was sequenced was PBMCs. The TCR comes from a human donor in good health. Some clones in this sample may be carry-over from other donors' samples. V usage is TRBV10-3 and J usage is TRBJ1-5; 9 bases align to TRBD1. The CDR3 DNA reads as TGTGCCATCAGTGAGGACAGGGGGGGCAATCAGCCCCAGCATTTT. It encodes CAISEDRGGNQPQHF.